This T cell receptor beta chain was captured by sequencing in a study of PD-L1 blockade in urothelial cancer. As to time point: pretreatment peripheral blood. TCRdb keeps only in-frame clones here, not all; method: immunoSEQ multiplex PCR. The repertoire holds about 33,000 clones, with under 90% as singletons. The CDR3 contains 17 residues. The V gene lost 6 bases and the J gene lost 6 bases, with 23 bases spanning the gap. Looked up from germline, CDR1 is KGHSH and CDR2 is LQKENI. The sequence derives from a man between 60 and 75 years old with urothelial cancer. The sample was PBMCs, taken around atezolizumab (anti-PD-L1) treatment. This chain joins TRBV18 and TRBJ2-2; possible D gene TRBD2, 6 bases. CDR3 protein: CASSPNGVREISGELFF. In DNA form, the CDR3 reads TGTGCCAGCTCCCCCAACGGGGTCCGGGAGATTTCCGGGGAGCTGTTTTTT.